This paragraph reports one T cell receptor (beta chain). Its antigen is unidentified. Clones were sequenced by immunoSEQ multiplex PCR, and TCRdb holds only the in-frame ones, with some missing. This table has over 85,000 clones, about 95% appearing once. This sample is drawn from a study of T cells in pancreatic ductal adenocarcinoma. Study results and limitations: Compared with tumor, blood showed more total productive templates and around 8.4-fold more clonotypes.

This CDR3 region has 15 residues. Per the germline V gene, CDR1 is SGHDT and CDR2 is YYEEEE. Trimming shortened V by 2 bases and J by 0 bases, and 12 bases separated the two germline ends. No neoadjuvant therapy was given to the selected pancreatic ductal adenocarcinoma patients before their surgery. The source of this sequence is a human donor with pancreatic ductal adenocarcinoma. V usage is TRBV5-6 and J usage is TRBJ2-7; maybe TRBD2 (6 bases). Source material: PBMCs. The CDR3 is CASSFGGMSSYEQYF. The CDR3 DNA reads as TGTGCCAGCAGCTTTGGGGGGATGAGCTCCTACGAGCAGTACTTC.